This entry features one T cell receptor beta chain sequence. Per germline, CDR1 SGHKS and CDR2 YYEKEE (reference sequence). Trimming took off 5 bases at V and 5 bases at J, with 11 bases between the two ends. CDR3 length: 13 amino acids. A second about 7 to 12 cycle PCR used barcoded and J-beta primers. TCRdb reprocessed the 5' RACE reads with MiXCR, giving one entry per CDR3 protein. In the table there are some 800,000 distinct CDR3 sequences, more than 20% of which are singletons. These data belong to a study of blood T cells in healthy people across ages. The sample was also reused in another study, on T cells of mothers and their children. As reported in that work: From each mother came over 8.5 million TCR beta CDR3 reads, and from each child came approximately 2.8 million.

This clonotype originated in a boy younger than 18 in good health. The sequenced sample was blood. This chain joins TRBV5-5 and TRBJ2-1; D uncertain. The CDR3 reads CASRKGFDNEQFF. CDR3 in DNA: TGTGCCAGCAGAAAAGGGTTCGACAATGAGCAGTTCTTC.